The next 6 T cell receptor beta chains were all read from a single sample in a study of T cell repertoires in cytomegalovirus infection. Via MiXCR, TCRdb re-called the reads, giving one row per CDR3 protein. Among hundreds of thousands of distinct CDR3 sequences listed, roughly a quarter were seen once. Sequencing was done on a sample of CD8+ T cells from PBMCs. All receptors derive from a human donor in good health (CMV status not recorded). Some clones in this sample may be carry-over from other donors' samples.

This sequence joins TRBV14 and TRBJ1-2; TRBD1 agrees at 7 bases. This CDR3 has 14 residues. With V trimmed by 6 bases and J by 6 bases, 10 bases remained unmatched. Germline CDR1 SGHDN, CDR2 FVKESK. The CDR3 reads CASSQWDRMDGYTF. CDR3 nucleotide sequence: TGTGCCAGCAGTCAGTGGGACAGAATGGATGGCTACACCTTC.

In this sample, this clonotype turned up a few times. This chain links TRBV29-1 with TRBJ1-2; a weak D match, TRBD1 (6 bases). Germline assignment: CDR1 SQVTM and CDR2 ANQGSEA. The V end was cut by 3 bases, the J end by 6 bases, with 17 bases between. There are 14 residues in the CDR3. CDR3 region: CSVDLEDEGDGYTF. The CDR3 DNA is TGCAGCGTTGACCTTGAGGATGAGGGGGATGGCTACACCTTC.

Only one count was recorded for this clonotype. The V and J genes are TRBV6-2 or TRBV6-3 and TRBJ2-1, with 7 bases lining up with TRBD1. This CDR3 spans 14 amino acids. Germline-derived CDR1 and CDR2 are MNHEY and SVGEGT. Germline trimming cut 6 bases from V and 6 bases from J; bases unmatched to any gene: 8. This chain's CDR3 is CASSDRVGLNEQFF. DNA for the CDR3: TGTGCCAGCAGCGACAGGGTCGGACTCAATGAGCAGTTCTTC.

V and J are TRBV29-1 and TRBJ2-7; D not resolved. V was pared by 6 bases and J by 5 bases, with 11 bases between. The CDR3 has 11 residues. From germline, CDR1 is SQVTM and CDR2 ANQGSEA. The CDR3 nucleotides are TGCAGCGTCCCCCTCTCTAACGAGCAGTACTTC. It specifies CSVPLSNEQYF.

The rearrangement uses TRBV28 and TRBJ1-1; unclear D gene. The germline gives CDR1 MDHEN, CDR2 SYDVKM. Trimming left V 6 bases short and J 4 bases short, with 15 bases between. The CDR3 totals 14 residues. CDR3: CASSPKEVGTEAFF. CDR3 bases: TGTGCCAGCAGCCCGAAAGAGGTGGGCACTGAAGCTTTCTTT.

This clonotype showed up just a few times. The V and J genes are TRBV6-2 or TRBV6-3 and TRBJ2-5; 7 bases are a match to TRBD1. The germline V gene has CDR1 MNHEY and CDR2 SVGEGT. The CDR3 extends over 15 amino acids. The junction had 3 bases not matched to a gene; V was cut back by 2 bases and J by 0 bases. The chain's CDR3 is CASSYVGTDQETQYF. The DNA for the CDR3 is TGTGCCAGCAGTTACGTCGGGACAGACCAAGAGACCCAGTACTTC.